The 3 T cell receptor beta chains in this list originate from one sample, sequenced in a study of T cell repertoires in cytomegalovirus infection. From the reads, TCRdb called clonotypes with MiXCR, one entry per CDR3 protein. The table records 250,000 or so distinct CDR3 sequences, roughly 9.1% of them present only once. The sequenced material came from PBMCs. The receptor set was obtained from a human donor in good health (CMV status not recorded). Some clones in this sample may be carry-over from other donors' samples.

V usage is TRBV7-6 and J usage is TRBJ2-1; weak D call: TRBD2 (7 bases). The CDR3 spans 13 residues. Germline lookup yields CDR1 SGHVS and CDR2 FNYEAQ. V shed 5 bases and J shed 9 bases, with 14 bases lying between them. The CDR3 bases are TGTGCCAGCAGCCCACTAGGGGGGGCTGAGCAGTTCTTC. Translating gives CASSPLGGAEQFF.

This chain uses TRBV14 with TRBJ2-3; no clear D. CDR3 length: 13 residues. The ends were cut back, 0 bases at V and 2 bases at J, with 3 bases in the middle. Germline values: CDR1 SGHDN, CDR2 FVKESK. CDR3 bases: TGTGCCAGCAGCCAAGAACTCACAGATACGCAGTATTTT. Amino acids: CASSQELTDTQYF.

The V gene is TRBV7-2, the J gene TRBJ2-7; D call uncertain. V lost 3 bases and J 2 bases, leaving 14 bases between the germline ends. This CDR3 comprises 15 residues. CDR1 is SGHTA, CDR2 FQGNSA, per germline. CDR3 DNA: TGTGCCAGCAGCTTTGACACCACCCTTCCCTACGAGCAGTACTTC. It yields the protein CASSFDTTLPYEQYF.